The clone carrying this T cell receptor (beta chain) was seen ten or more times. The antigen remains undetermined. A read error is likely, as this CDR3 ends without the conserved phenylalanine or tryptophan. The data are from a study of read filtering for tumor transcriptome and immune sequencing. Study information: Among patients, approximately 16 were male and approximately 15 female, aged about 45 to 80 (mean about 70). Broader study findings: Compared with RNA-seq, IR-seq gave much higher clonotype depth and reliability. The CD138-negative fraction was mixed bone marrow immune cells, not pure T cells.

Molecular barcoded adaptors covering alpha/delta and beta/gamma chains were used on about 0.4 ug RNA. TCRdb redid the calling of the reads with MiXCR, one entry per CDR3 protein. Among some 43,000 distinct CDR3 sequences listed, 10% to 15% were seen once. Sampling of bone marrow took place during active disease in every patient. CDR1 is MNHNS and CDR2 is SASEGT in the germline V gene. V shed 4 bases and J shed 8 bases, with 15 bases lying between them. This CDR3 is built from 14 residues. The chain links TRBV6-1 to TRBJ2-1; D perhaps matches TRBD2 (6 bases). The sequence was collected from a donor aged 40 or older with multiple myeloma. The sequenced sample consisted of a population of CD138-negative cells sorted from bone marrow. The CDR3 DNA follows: TGTGCCAGCAGTGCGGGACTCTCTGGGGATGAGCAGTTCTCC. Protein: CASSAGLSGDEQFS.